This T cell receptor (beta chain) derives from a study of T cell responses to AZD1222 COVID-19 vaccine. Method: immunoSEQ multiplex PCR; TCRdb's copy keeps in-frame clones and lacks some. The profile shows roughly 200,000 clones, roughly 94% of them singletons. A word on this clone: Its target is not known.

Points from the study as a whole: Of the AZD1222 recipients, only 5 to 7 were seropositive at baseline. With dominance at 160-218 and 743-854, vaccine-associated CD4 TCRs spanned spike.

Per germline, CDR1 GTSNPN and CDR2 SVGIG (reference sequence). The CDR3 extends over 15 amino acids. V gave up 1 base and J gave up 0 bases, with 9 bases separating them. The chain is built from TRBV30 and TRBJ1-4; D is unclear. This TCR came from an adult who received the MenACWY meningococcal vaccine as a control. The input for sequencing was peripheral blood, taken 28 days after the second dose of the MenACWY control vaccine. CDR3 loop: CAWSGRVATNEKLFF. The CDR3 DNA follows: TGTGCCTGGAGTGGGCGAGTTGCAACTAATGAAAAACTGTTTTTT.